The sequence of this T cell receptor beta chain was determined in a study of T cells in Graves' hyperthyroidism and ophthalmopathy. Trimming cost V 3 bases and J 7 bases; bases outside gene matches: 9. This CDR3 has 14 residues. CDR1 is DFQATT and CDR2 is SNEGSKA in the germline V gene (reference sequence). RNA transcripts served as the template for amplifying TCR beta CDR3 regions. Researchers ran a first-round RT-PCR on the TCR CDR3 using the HTBI primer set. TCRdb re-analysed the multiplex PCR reads in MiXCR, keeping a single row per CDR3 protein. The sample includes roughly 400,000 distinct CDR3 sequences, over 11% of them seen just once.

The clonotype comes from a man aged 45-65 years with Graves' ophthalmopathy. Sequencing was done on a sample of blood. The rearrangement joins TRBV20-1 to TRBJ2-7; 10 bases align to TRBD2. The CDR3 sequence: CSASTAGGPGEQYF. CDR3 nucleotide sequence: TGCAGTGCTAGCACAGCGGGAGGGCCAGGGGAGCAGTACTTC.